A selection of T cell receptor beta chains follows, all from one sample in a study of T cell responses to AZD1222 COVID-19 vaccine. Sequenced by immunoSEQ multiplex PCR; TCRdb stores in-frame clones only, minus some. The sample includes approximately 130,000 clones, roughly 90% of them seen just once. The input for sequencing was peripheral blood, taken on day 0 of AZD1222 vaccination. Every receptor here comes from an adult in good health. Both conserved end residues are part of each CDR3. D genes are given only for firm matches. Expanded clones are given a class, and other clones once, few, many or no size at all.

CDR3aa	CDR3nt	abundance	v_gene	j_gene	d_gene
CASSYGWEGREQYF	TGTGCCAGCAGTTACGGGTGGGAGGGCCGCGAGCAGTACTTC	once	TRBV6-5	TRBJ2-7	TRBD2
CAWSVRRQLSSYEQYF	TGTGCCTGGAGTGTAAGGCGTCAGTTGAGCTCCTACGAGCAGTACTTC	-	TRBV30	TRBJ2-7	-
CASSARTSGYTF	TGTGCCAGCAGCGCCAGGACAAGCGGCTACACCTTC	-	TRBV9	TRBJ1-2	-
CASSLYRQAREPQHF	TGTGCCAGCAGTTTATATAGACAGGCCAGAGAGCCCCAGCATTTT	-	TRBV28	TRBJ1-5	-
CASSPTGASYEQYF	TGTGCCAGCAGCCCGACGGGAGCCTCCTACGAGCAGTACTTC	-	TRBV9	TRBJ2-7	-
CASSLEPGGPSYNEQFF	TGCGCCAGCAGCTTGGAACCGGGAGGGCCCTCCTACAATGAGCAGTTCTTC	once	TRBV5-1	TRBJ2-1	TRBD2
CASSPTRLGGNEQFF	TGCGCCAGCAGCCCGACCAGGCTGGGGGGGAATGAGCAGTTCTTC	-	TRBV5-1	TRBJ2-1	TRBD2
CASGDRASLNYGYTF	TGTGCCAGTGGGGACAGGGCGTCGCTCAACTATGGCTACACCTTC	-	TRBV19	TRBJ1-2	TRBD1
CASRRAGAKNIQYF	TGTGCCAGTCGCCGGGCAGGGGCCAAAAACATTCAGTACTTC	once	TRBV19	TRBJ2-4	-
CASRGQIGNTIYF	TGTGCCAGCCGAGGCCAGATTGGAAACACCATATATTTT	-	TRBV2	TRBJ1-3	-
CASSQGTPYIQYF	TGTGCCAGCAGCCAAGGCACCCCCTACATTCAGTACTTC	-	TRBV4-2	TRBJ2-4	-
CASSPIGGGYSGANVLTF	TGTGCCAGTAGCCCAATCGGAGGAGGTTACTCTGGGGCCAACGTCCTGACTTTC	-	TRBV19	TRBJ2-6	-
CASRASGAQETQYF	TGTGCCAGCAGGGCTAGCGGGGCCCAAGAGACCCAGTACTTC	-	TRBV2	TRBJ2-5	TRBD2
CASSFRLAGLQETQYF	TGTGCCAGCAGTTTCCGGCTAGCGGGGCTCCAAGAGACCCAGTACTTC	-	TRBV27	TRBJ2-5	TRBD2
CASSQEGRGRNAGTAGNTIYF	TGTGCCAGCAGCCAAGAAGGGCGAGGAAGGAATGCCGGGACAGCTGGAAACACCATATATTTT	few	TRBV4-2	TRBJ1-3	TRBD1
CAISLGQGMGTEAFF	TGTGCCATCAGCTTAGGACAGGGGATGGGGACTGAAGCTTTCTTT	-	TRBV10-3	TRBJ1-1	TRBD1
CASSQERRLAEAFF	TGTGCCAGCAGCCAAGAGCGACGGTTAGCTGAAGCTTTCTTT	-	TRBV3-1/TRBV3-2	TRBJ1-1	-
CATSSGFLGEQYF	TGTGCCACCAGTAGCGGGTTTTTGGGGGAGCAGTACTTC	-	TRBV24-1	TRBJ2-7	-
CASRPMYQETQYF	TGTGCCAGCAGGCCGATGTACCAAGAGACCCAGTACTTC	-	TRBV12-3/TRBV12-4	TRBJ2-5	-
CASSVDPAGGRGNEQFF	TGTGCCAGCAGCGTAGACCCAGCGGGAGGCCGAGGTAATGAGCAGTTCTTC	-	TRBV9	TRBJ2-1	TRBD2
CASSYSGTYNEQFF	TGCGCCAGCAGTTATTCAGGGACCTACAATGAGCAGTTCTTC	-	TRBV4-1	TRBJ2-1	-
CASSMHSYEQYF	TGTGCCAGCAGTATGCACAGCTACGAGCAGTACTTC	once	TRBV28	TRBJ2-7	-
CSVEAGQGDTAFF	TGCAGCGTTGAAGCGGGACAGGGGGATACGGCTTTCTTT	-	TRBV29-1	TRBJ1-1	TRBD1
CASSQEKGLAGNSYNEQFF	TGTGCCAGCAGCCAAGAAAAGGGACTAGCGGGTAACTCCTACAATGAGCAGTTCTTC	-	TRBV4-2	TRBJ2-1	TRBD2
CASSWRGQSEKLFF	TGTGCCAGCAGTTGGAGGGGGCAAAGTGAAAAACTGTTTTTT	-	TRBV6-5	TRBJ1-4	TRBD1
CASSEGGALQFF	TGTGCCAGCAGTGAGGGCGGGGCCTTGCAGTTCTTC	-	TRBV6-1	TRBJ2-1	-
CASSPAGPYSNQPQHF	TGTGCCAGCTCACCAGCAGGACCCTATAGCAATCAGCCCCAGCATTTT	-	TRBV18	TRBJ1-5	-
CATTDSDNEQFF	TGTGCCACGACGGACAGCGACAATGAGCAGTTCTTC	-	TRBV28	TRBJ2-1	-
CASSYVQGADSPLHF	TGTGCCAGCAGTTACGTCCAGGGGGCGGATTCACCCCTCCACTTT	-	TRBV6-5	TRBJ1-6	TRBD1
CASSSDTYTQYF	TGTGCCAGCAGCTCTGACACATATACGCAGTATTTT	-	TRBV7-3	TRBJ2-3	-
CASSQEVQGFYGYTF	TGCGCCAGCAGCCAAGAAGTCCAAGGTTTCTATGGCTACACCTTC	-	TRBV4-1	TRBJ1-2	-
CSVGVSGRYNSPLHF	TGCAGCGTTGGCGTGAGCGGGAGATATAATTCACCCCTCCACTTT	-	TRBV29-1	TRBJ1-6	-
CASSPLDGANVLTF	TGTGCCAGCAGCCCCCTTGACGGGGCCAACGTCCTGACTTTC	-	TRBV14	TRBJ2-6	-
CASRRGLAVDNEQFF	TGCGCCAGCAGACGGGGGCTAGCGGTCGATAATGAGCAGTTCTTC	-	TRBV4-1	TRBJ2-1	-
CASSWTGDYGYTF	TGTGCCAGCAGCTGGACAGGCGATTATGGCTACACCTTC	-	TRBV7-9	TRBJ1-2	TRBD1
CASSQGRQPNEQFF	TGTGCCAGCAGCCAGGGCAGACAACCCAATGAGCAGTTCTTC	-	TRBV3-1/TRBV3-2	TRBJ2-1	-
CASGQGRSGGMWDRSNTGELFF	TGTGCCAGCGGTCAGGGTCGGTCGGGGGGGATGTGGGACAGATCGAACACCGGGGAGCTGTTTTTT	-	TRBV7-8	TRBJ2-2	-
CASSPPGDNQPQHF	TGTGCCAGCAGCCCCCCAGGAGACAATCAGCCCCAGCATTTT	-	TRBV7-6	TRBJ1-5	-
CASSLRVSYNEQFF	TGCGCCAGCAGCTTGAGGGTCTCCTACAATGAGCAGTTCTTC	-	TRBV5-1	TRBJ2-1	-
CASSYSQGDSGNTIYF	TGTGCCAGCAGTTACAGTCAGGGAGACTCTGGAAACACCATATATTTT	-	TRBV6-5	TRBJ1-3	-
CASSLGAGAYEQYF	TGTGCCAGCAGCTTAGGGGCAGGCGCTTACGAGCAGTACTTC	-	TRBV13	TRBJ2-7	-
CASSYPPQRNNEKLFF	TGTGCCAGCAGTTACCCTCCCCAACGGAATAATGAAAAACTGTTTTTT	-	TRBV6-6	TRBJ1-4	-
CASSLDSFEQYF	TGTGCCAGCAGTTTGGACAGTTTCGAGCAGTACTTC	-	TRBV28	TRBJ2-7	-
CASSLDPEQPQHF	TGTGCCAGCAGCTTGGATCCTGAGCAGCCCCAGCATTTT	-	TRBV5-6	TRBJ1-5	-
CASSLIRVSDSPLHF	TGCGCCAGCAGCCTGATCAGGGTATCCGATTCACCCCTCCACTTT	-	TRBV5-1	TRBJ1-6	-
CASSLVGGELFF	TGTGCCAGCAGTTTAGTGGGCGGGGAGCTGTTTTTT	-	TRBV12-3/TRBV12-4	TRBJ2-2	-
CASGLGGQRGFEQYF	TGTGCTAGTGGTTTGGGTGGACAAAGAGGTTTCGAGCAGTACTTC	-	TRBV12-5	TRBJ2-7	-
CASSPPPAGGPGREGNF	TGTGCCAGCTCACCACCCCCTGCCGGCGGGCCAGGTCGGGAGGGGAACTTC	-	TRBV18	TRBJ2-7	TRBD2
CASSARGSYNEQFF	TGTGCCAGCAGCGCTAGAGGGTCCTACAATGAGCAGTTCTTC	-	TRBV11-3	TRBJ2-1	-
CSASDSGRLYEQYF	TGCAGTGCTAGTGATAGCGGGAGGTTGTACGAGCAGTACTTC	-	TRBV20-1	TRBJ2-7	TRBD2
CASGLGQGYSNQPQHF	TGTGCTAGTGGTTTGGGACAGGGGTATAGCAATCAGCCCCAGCATTTT	-	TRBV12-5	TRBJ1-5	TRBD1
CASSRLAGGIDTQYF	TGTGCCAGCAGCCGACTAGCGGGAGGTATAGATACGCAGTATTTT	-	TRBV28	TRBJ2-3	TRBD2
CASSEAHFEQYF	TGTGCCAGCAGTGAAGCACATTTCGAGCAGTACTTC	-	TRBV6-1	TRBJ2-7	-
CASSQDWGAGSPLHF	TGTGCCAGCAGCCAAGATTGGGGGGCCGGCTCACCCCTCCACTTT	-	TRBV3-1/TRBV3-2	TRBJ1-6	-
CASHRFNQPQHF	TGTGCCAGCCACAGATTCAATCAGCCCCAGCATTTT	-	TRBV2	TRBJ1-5	-
CASSLSGSSMSQYF	TGTGCCAGCAGCCTTAGCGGGAGTAGTATGTCGCAGTATTTT	-	TRBV7-9	TRBJ2-3	TRBD2